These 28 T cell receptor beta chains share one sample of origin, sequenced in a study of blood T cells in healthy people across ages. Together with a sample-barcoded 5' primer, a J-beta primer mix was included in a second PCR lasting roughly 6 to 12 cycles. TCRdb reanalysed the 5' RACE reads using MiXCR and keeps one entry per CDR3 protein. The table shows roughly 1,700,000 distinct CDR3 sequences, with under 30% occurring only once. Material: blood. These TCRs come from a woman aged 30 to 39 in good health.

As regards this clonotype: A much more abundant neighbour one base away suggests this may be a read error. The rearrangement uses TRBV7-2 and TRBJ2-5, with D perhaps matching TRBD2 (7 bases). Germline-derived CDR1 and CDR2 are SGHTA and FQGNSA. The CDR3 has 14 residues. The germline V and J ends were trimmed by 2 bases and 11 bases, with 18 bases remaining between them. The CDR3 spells CASSLRGGVNEQYF. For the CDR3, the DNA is TGTGCCAGCAGCTTAAGGGGGGGGGTCAATGAGCAGTACTTC.

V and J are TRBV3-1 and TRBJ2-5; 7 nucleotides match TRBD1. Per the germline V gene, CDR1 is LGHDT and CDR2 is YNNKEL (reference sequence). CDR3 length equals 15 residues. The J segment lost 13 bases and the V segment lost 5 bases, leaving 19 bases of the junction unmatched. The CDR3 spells CASSAQQGQAQIRYF. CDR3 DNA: TGTGCCAGCAGCGCCCAACAAGGACAGGCCCAAATCCGGTACTTC.

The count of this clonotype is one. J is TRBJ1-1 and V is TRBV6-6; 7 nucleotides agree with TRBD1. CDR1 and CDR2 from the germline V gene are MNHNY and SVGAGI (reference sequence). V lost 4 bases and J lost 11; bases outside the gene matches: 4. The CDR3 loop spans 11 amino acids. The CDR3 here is CASSSGQWAFF. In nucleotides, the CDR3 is TGTGCCAGCAGTTCGGGACAGTGGGCTTTCTTT.

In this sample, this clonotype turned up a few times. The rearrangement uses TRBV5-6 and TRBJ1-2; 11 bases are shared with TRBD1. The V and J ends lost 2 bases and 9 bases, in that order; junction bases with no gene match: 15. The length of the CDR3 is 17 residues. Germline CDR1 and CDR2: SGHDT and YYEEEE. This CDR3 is CASSLNTGTGGVISYTF. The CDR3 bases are TGTGCCAGCAGCTTAAACACCGGGACAGGGGGGGTGATTAGCTACACCTTC.

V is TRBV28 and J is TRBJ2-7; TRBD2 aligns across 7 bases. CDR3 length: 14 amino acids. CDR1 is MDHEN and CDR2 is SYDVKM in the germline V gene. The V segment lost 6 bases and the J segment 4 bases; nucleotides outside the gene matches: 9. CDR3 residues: CASRWGGERYEQYF. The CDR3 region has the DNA TGTGCCAGCAGGTGGGGGGGGGAGAGATACGAGCAGTACTTC.

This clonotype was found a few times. This CDR3 is CASSLLVGSENIQYF. The CDR3 DNA sequence: TGCGCCAGCAGCTTGTTAGTAGGAAGTGAAAACATTCAGTACTTC. The genes are TRBV5-1 and TRBJ2-4, with D unclear. CDR1 and CDR2 from the germline V gene are SGHRS and YFSETQ. Trimming removed 1 base at V and 5 bases at J, with 13 bases between. This CDR3 region has 15 residues.

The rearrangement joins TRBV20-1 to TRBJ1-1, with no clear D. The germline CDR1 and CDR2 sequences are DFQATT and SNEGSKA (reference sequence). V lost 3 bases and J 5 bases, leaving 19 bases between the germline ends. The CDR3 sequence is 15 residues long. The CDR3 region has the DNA TGCAGTGCTAGGGATTCACGGGGAATGTATACTGAAGCTTTCTTT. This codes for CSARDSRGMYTEAFF.

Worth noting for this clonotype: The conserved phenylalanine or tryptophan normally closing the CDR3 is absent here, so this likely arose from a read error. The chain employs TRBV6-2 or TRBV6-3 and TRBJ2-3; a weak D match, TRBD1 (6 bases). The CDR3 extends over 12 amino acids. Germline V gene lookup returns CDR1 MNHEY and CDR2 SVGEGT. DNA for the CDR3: TGTGCTTCGGCCAGGGGAACAGATACGCAGTATTGT. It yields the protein CASARGTDTQYC.

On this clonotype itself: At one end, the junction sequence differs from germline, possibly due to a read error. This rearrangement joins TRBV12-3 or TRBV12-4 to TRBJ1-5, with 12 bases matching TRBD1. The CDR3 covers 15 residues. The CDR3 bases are TGTGCCGGCAGTTTCGGGACAGGGGGCCGTCAGCCCCAGCATTTT. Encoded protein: CAGSFGTGGRQPQHF.

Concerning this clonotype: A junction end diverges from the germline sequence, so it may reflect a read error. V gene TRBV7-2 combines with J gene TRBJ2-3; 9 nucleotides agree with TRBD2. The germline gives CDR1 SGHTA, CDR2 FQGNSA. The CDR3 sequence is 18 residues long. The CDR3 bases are TGTGCCAGCAGCTTAGGTAGCGGGAGTCGAGAGGGGGCAGATATGCAGTATTTT. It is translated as CASSLGSGSREGADMQYF.

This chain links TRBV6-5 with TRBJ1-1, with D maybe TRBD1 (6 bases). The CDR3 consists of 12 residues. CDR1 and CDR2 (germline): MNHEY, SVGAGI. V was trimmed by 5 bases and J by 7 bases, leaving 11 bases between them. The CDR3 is CASSPWGREAFF. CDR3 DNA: TGTGCCAGCAGTCCCTGGGGGCGTGAAGCTTTCTTT.

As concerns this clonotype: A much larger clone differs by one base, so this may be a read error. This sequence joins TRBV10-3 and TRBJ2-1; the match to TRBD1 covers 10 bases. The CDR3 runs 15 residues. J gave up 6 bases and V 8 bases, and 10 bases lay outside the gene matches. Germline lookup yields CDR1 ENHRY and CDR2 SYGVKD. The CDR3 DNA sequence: TGTGCCATCGCCCTTTCCGGGACAGGGGTCAATGAGCAGTTCTTC. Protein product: CAIALSGTGVNEQFF.

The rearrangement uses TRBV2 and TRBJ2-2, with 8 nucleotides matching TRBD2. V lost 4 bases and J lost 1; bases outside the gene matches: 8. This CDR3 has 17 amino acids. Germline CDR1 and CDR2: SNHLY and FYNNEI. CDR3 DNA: TGTGCCAGCAGTGGGGCTAGCGGGCCCCTGAACACCGGGGAGCTGTTTTTT. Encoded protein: CASSGASGPLNTGELFF.

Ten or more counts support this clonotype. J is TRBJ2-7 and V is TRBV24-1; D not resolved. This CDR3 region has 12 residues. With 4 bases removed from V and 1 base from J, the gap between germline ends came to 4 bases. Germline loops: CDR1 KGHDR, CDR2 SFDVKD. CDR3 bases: TGTGCCACCAGTGACTCATCCTACGAGCAGTACTTC. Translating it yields CATSDSSYEQYF.

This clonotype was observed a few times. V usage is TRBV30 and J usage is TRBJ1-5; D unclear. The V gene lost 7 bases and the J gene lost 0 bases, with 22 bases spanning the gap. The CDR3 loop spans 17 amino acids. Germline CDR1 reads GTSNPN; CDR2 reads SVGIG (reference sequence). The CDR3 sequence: CASYDGRRVYSNQPQHF. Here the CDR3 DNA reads TGTGCCTCTTATGACGGGAGACGGGTGTATAGCAATCAGCCCCAGCATTTT.

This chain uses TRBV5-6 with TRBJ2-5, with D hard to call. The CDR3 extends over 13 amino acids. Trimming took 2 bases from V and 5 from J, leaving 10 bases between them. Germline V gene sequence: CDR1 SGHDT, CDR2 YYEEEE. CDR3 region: CASSFEMGETQYF. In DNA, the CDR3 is TGTGCCAGCAGCTTCGAAATGGGGGAGACCCAGTACTTC.

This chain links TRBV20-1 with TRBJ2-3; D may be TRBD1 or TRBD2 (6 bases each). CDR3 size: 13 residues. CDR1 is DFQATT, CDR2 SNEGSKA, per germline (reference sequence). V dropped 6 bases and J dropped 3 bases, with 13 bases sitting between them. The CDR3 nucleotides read TGCAGTGCCCTAGGGGGGAATACAGATACGCAGTATTTT. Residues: CSALGGNTDTQYF.

The CDR3 DNA sequence: TGCGCCAGCAGTTTAGACAGTGGCAAAAACATTCAGTACTTC. As protein: CASSLDSGKNIQYF. The V call is TRBV5-1, the J call TRBJ2-4, with D perhaps matching TRBD1 (5 bases). This CDR3 region has 14 residues. Germline CDR1 is SGHRS and CDR2 is YFSETQ. V shed 5 bases and J shed 3 bases, with 12 bases lying between them. Drawing the rest from reference TRBV5-1 and TRBJ2-4, the complete variable domain is KAGVTQTPRYLIKTRGQQVTLSCSPISGHRSVSWYQQTPGQGLQFLFEYFSETQRNKGNFPGRFSGRQFSNSRSEMNVSTLELGDSALYLCASSLDSGKNIQYFGAGTRLSVL.

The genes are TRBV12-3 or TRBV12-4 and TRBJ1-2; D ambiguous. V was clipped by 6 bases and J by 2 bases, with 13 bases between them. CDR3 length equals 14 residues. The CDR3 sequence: CASSHFPANYGYTF. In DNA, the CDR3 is TGTGCCAGCAGCCATTTCCCGGCAAACTATGGCTACACCTTC.

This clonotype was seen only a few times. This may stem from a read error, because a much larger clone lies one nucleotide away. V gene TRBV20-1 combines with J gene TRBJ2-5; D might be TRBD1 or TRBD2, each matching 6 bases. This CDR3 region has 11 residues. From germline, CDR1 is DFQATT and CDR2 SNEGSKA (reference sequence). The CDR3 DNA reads TGCAGGGCTAGGGGGGAAGAGACCCAGTACTTC. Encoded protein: CRARGEETQYF.

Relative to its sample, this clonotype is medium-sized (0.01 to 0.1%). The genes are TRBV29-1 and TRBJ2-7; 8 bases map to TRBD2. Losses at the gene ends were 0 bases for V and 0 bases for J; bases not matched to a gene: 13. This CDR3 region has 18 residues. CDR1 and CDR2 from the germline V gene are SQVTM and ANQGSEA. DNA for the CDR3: TGCAGCGTTGAAGATCATCGGAGCGGGAGTGACAGCTCCTACGAGCAGTACTTC. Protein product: CSVEDHRSGSDSSYEQYF.

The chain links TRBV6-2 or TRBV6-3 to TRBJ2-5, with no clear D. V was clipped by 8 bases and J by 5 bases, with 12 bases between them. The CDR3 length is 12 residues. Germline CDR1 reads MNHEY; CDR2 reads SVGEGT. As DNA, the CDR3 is TGTGCCAGCGGTGATACCTGGGAGACCCAGTACTTC. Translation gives CASGDTWETQYF.

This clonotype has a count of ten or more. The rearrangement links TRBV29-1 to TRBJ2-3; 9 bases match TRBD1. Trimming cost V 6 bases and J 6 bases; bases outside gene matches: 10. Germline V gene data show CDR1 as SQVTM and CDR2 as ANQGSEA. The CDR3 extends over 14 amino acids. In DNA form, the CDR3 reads TGCAGCGTGGCGGACAGGGGAGTGTCGGATACGCAGTATTTT. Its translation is CSVADRGVSDTQYF.

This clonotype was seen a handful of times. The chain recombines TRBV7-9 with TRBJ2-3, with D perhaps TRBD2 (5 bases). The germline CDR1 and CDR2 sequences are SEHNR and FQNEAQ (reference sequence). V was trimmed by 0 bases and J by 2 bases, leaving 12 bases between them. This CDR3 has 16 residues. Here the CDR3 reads CASSLASGRPTDTQYF. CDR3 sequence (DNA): TGTGCCAGCAGCTTAGCATCGGGGAGACCCACAGATACGCAGTATTTT.

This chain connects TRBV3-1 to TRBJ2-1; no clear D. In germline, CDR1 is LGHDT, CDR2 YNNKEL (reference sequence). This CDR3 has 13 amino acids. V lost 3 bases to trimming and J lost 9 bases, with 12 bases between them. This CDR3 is CASSQVNKAEQFF. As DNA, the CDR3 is TGTGCCAGCAGCCAGGTCAACAAGGCTGAGCAGTTCTTC.

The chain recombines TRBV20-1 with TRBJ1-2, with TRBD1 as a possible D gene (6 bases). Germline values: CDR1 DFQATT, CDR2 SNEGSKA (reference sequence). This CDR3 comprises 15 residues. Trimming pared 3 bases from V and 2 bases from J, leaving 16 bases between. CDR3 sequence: CSASPLRGANYGYTF. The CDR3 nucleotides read TGCAGTGCTAGTCCCTTGCGGGGGGCGAACTATGGCTACACCTTC.

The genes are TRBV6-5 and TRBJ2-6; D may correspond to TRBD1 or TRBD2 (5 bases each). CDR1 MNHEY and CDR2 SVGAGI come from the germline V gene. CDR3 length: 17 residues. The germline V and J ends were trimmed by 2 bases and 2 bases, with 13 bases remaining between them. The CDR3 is CASSYPGTAAGANVLTF. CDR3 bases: TGTGCCAGCAGTTACCCAGGGACCGCAGCTGGGGCCAACGTCCTGACTTTC.

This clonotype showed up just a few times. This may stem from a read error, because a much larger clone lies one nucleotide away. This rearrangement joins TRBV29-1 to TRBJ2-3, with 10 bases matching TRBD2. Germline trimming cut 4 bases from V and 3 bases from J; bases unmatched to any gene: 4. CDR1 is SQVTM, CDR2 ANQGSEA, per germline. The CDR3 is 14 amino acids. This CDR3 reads CSVATSGNTDTQYF. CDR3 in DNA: TGCAGCGTTGCCACTAGCGGGAATACAGATACGCAGTATTTT.